This TCR beta chain was recorded in a study of blood T cell repertoires in COVID-19. Original processing methods: The authors estimated nucleated cell counts from reference gene primer amplification. Generated by immunoSEQ multiplex PCR, the TCRdb table keeps only in-frame clones and is missing some. That table furnishes V, J and clone size, whereas the DNA furnished D and trimming. This table has a few hundred thousand clones, approximately 91% appearing once. J lost 4 bases, V lost 5 bases, and 7 bases had no gene match. The length of the CDR3 is 15 residues. CDR1 is MDHEN, CDR2 SYDVKM, per germline.

Sequencing used PBMCs or T cells enriched from blood (not recorded which). V gene TRBV28 combines with J gene TRBJ2-2; TRBD1 agrees at 7 bases. The receptor's source is a woman between 40 and 55 years old who had recovered from COVID-19. The CDR3 bases are TGTGCCAGCAGTCTAAGACAGGGTCCCACCGGGGAGCTGTTTTTT. It translates to CASSLRQGPTGELFF.